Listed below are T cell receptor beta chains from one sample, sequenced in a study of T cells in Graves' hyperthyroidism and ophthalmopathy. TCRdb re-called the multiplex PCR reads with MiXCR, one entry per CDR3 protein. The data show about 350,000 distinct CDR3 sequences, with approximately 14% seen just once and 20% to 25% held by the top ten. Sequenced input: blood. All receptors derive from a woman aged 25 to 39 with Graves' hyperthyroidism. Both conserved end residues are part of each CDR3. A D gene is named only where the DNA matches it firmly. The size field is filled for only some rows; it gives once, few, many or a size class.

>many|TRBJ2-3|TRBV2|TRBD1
TGTGCCAGCAGGCCACAGGGGGCGGATACGCAGTATTTT
CASRPQGADTQYF
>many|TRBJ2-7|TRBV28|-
TGTGCCAGCAGTTTGCCTGGGGAGGAGCAGTACTTC
CASSLPGEEQYF
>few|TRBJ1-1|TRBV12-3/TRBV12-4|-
TGTGCCAGCGGACGGAAGGGGACTGAAGCTTTCTTT
CASGRKGTEAFF
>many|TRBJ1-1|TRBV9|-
TGTGCCAGCAGCGCTGGCACAGTGAACACTGAAGCTTTCTTT
CASSAGTVNTEAFF
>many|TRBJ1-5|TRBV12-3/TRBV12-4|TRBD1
TGTGCCAGCAGTTCGACAGGGGGCCTTCAGCCCCAGCATTTT
CASSSTGGLQPQHF
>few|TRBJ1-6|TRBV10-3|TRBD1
TGTGCCATCAGCCCGAGGACAGGGGGCGCGGGCTCCTATAATTCACCCCTCCACTTT
CAISPRTGGAGSYNSPLHF
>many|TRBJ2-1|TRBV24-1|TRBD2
TGTGCCACCAGTGATCCCGGACTAGCGGGAGGCTCCTACAATGAGCAGTTCTTC
CATSDPGLAGGSYNEQFF
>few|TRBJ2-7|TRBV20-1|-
TGCAGTGCTAGTCCCGGGACAAGGACCTACGAGCAGTACTTC
CSASPGTRTYEQYF
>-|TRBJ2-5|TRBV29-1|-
TGCAGCGTTGAGGTGTACGGGGGACAAGAGACCCAGTACTTC
CSVEVYGGQETQYF
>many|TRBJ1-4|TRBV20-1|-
TGCAGTGCTAGGGGTACCGCCGCAGATGAAAAACTGTTTTTT
CSARGTAADEKLFF